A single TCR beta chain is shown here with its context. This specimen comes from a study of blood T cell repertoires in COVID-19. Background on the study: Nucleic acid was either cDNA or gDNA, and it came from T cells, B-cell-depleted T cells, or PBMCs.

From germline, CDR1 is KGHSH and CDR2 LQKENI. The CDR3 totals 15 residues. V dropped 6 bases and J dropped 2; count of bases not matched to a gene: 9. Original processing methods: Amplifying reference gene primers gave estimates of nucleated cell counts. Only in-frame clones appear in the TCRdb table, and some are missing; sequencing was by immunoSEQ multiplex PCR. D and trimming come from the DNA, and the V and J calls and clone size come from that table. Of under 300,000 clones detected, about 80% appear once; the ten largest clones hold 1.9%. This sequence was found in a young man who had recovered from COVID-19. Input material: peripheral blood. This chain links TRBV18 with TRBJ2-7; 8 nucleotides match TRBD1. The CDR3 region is CASSLGQGMTYEQYV. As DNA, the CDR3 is TGTGCCAGCTCTCTAGGACAGGGAATGACCTACGAGCAGTACGTC.